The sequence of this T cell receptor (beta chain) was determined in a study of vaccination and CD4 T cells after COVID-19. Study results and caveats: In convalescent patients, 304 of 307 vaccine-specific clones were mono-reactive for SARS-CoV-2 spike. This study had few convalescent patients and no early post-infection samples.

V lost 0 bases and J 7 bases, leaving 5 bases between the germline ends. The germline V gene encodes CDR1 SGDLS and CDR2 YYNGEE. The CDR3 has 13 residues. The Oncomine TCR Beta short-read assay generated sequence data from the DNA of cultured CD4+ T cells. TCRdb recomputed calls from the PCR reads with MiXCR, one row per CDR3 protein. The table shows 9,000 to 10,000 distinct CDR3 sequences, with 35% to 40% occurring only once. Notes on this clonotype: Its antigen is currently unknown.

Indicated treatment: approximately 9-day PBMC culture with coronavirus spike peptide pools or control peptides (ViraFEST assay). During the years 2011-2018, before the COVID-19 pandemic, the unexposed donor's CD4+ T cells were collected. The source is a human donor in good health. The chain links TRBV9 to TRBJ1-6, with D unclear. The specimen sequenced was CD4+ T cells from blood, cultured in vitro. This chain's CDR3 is CASSVEGNSPLHF. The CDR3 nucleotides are TGTGCCAGCAGCGTAGAGGGAAATTCACCCCTCCACTTT.